Each of the 8 T cell receptor beta chains below was sequenced from the same sample in a study of vaccination effects on CD4 cells after COVID-19. Within the ViraFEST assay, antigen-specific CD4+ T cells underwent expansion with viral peptide pools prior to sequencing. Isolating CD4+ T cells followed approximately 9 days of culture. Nucleocapsid antibodies were negative in the vaccine recipients, who had never had SARS-CoV-2 infection. Antigens for these TCRs are unknown. TCRdb's table, derived via immunoSEQ multiplex PCR, lists solely in-frame clones and lacks some. Of tens of thousands of clones in the sample, roughly 73% were seen once. The sample here was CD4+ T cells from PBMCs cultured with SARS-CoV-2 spike peptides, taken before COVID-19 vaccination. The receptors were gathered from a human donor who received a COVID-19 vaccine.

The chain couples TRBV6-5 to TRBJ2-7, with D unclear. Trimming shortened V by 4 bases and J by 3 bases, and 10 bases separated the two germline ends. Germline V lookup: CDR1 MNHEY, CDR2 SVGAGI. The CDR3 covers 13 residues. The DNA for the CDR3 is TGTGCCAGCAGTTTCGACGGCTTCTACGAGCAGTACTTC. It codes for CASSFDGFYEQYF.

This clone was seen a single time. V usage is TRBV27 and J usage is TRBJ1-2, with D unresolved. Trimming cost V 1 base and J 4 bases, with 7 bases left between them. CDR1 is MNHEY, CDR2 SMNVEV, per germline (reference sequence). The CDR3 is made up of 13 amino acids. CDR3 region: CASSLYPAYGYTF. DNA of the CDR3: TGTGCCAGCAGTTTATACCCAGCCTATGGCTACACCTTC.

The gene calls are TRBV7-2 and TRBJ2-7; 9 bases agree with TRBD1. This CDR3 contains 14 residues. Trimming cost V 6 bases and J 2 bases; bases outside gene matches: 5. Per the germline V gene, CDR1 is SGHTA and CDR2 is FQGNSA. CDR3 sequence reads: CASSPGQGPYEQYF. CDR3 nucleotide sequence: TGTGCCAGCAGTCCGGGACAGGGCCCCTACGAGCAGTACTTC.

The rearrangement uses TRBV28 and TRBJ1-2, with D hard to call. V was shortened by 3 bases and J by 3 bases, with 5 bases between the two germline ends. The CDR3 has 12 residues. Germline-derived CDR1 and CDR2 are MDHEN and SYDVKM. In DNA, the CDR3 is TGTGCCAGCAGTTTTCGGGACTATGGCTACACCTTC. This encodes CASSFRDYGYTF.

In the case of this clone: A read error may produce the germline difference seen at one junction end. V usage is TRBV5-1 and J usage is TRBJ1-1; D is uncertain. The V gene's germline CDR1 is SGHRS and CDR2 YFSETQ. The CDR3 is made up of 14 amino acids. The CDR3 spells CASSSSVGNAEAFF. In DNA form, the CDR3 reads TGCGCCAGCAGCTCCTCTGTGGGGAACGCTGAAGCTTTCTTT.

The chain employs TRBV9 and TRBJ1-3; D is unresolved. The V gene lost 2 bases and the J gene lost 0 bases, with 9 bases spanning the gap. The V gene's germline CDR1 is SGDLS and CDR2 YYNGEE. The CDR3 has 15 amino acids. The CDR3 loop is CASSVTVNSGNTIYF. In DNA, the CDR3 is TGTGCCAGCAGCGTCACAGTAAACTCTGGAAACACCATATATTTT. The whole variable domain, remainder taken from reference TRBV9 and TRBJ1-3, is DSGVTQTPKHLITATGQRVTLRCSPRSGDLSVYWYQQSLDQGLQFLIQYYNGEERAKGNILERFSAQQFPDLHSELNLSSLELGDSALYFCASSVTVNSGNTIYFGEGSWLTVV.

This clone was found a few times. The rearrangement joins TRBV19 to TRBJ1-5; D not resolved. The length of the CDR3 is 14 residues. CDR1 is LNHDA, CDR2 SQIVND, per germline (reference sequence). V shed 3 bases and J shed 2 bases, with 8 bases lying between them. This CDR3 reads CASSMVGGNQPQHF. The CDR3, as DNA: TGTGCCAGTAGTATGGTGGGAGGCAATCAGCCCCAGCATTTT.

This clone rates as medium-sized. V is TRBV2 and J is TRBJ1-5, with D possibly matching TRBD1 (5 bases). The germline V gene encodes CDR1 SNHLY and CDR2 FYNNEI. Trimming took off 4 bases at V and 3 bases at J, with 13 bases between the two ends. The CDR3 extends over 15 amino acids. The CDR3 coding sequence is TGTGCCAGCAGTGGGCTTGGGGCCTCCAATCAGCCCCAGCATTTT. Encoded protein: CASSGLGASNQPQHF.